The T cell receptor beta chain described here comes from a study of T cell clones after liver transplantation. Findings and caveats of the study: Graft donor-reactive T cells possibly entered the graft instead of undergoing deletion.

As for this clone: Antigen: not known.

The protocol was immunoSEQ multiplex PCR, while the TCRdb copy is restricted to in-frame clones and leaves out a portion. The repertoire has 50,000 to 70,000 clones, about 73% of them found once; the top ten carry over 2.5%. Germline V lookup: CDR1 SGHAT, CDR2 FQNNGV. Trimming removed 1 base from V and 2 bases from J, with 9 bases in between. CDR3 length: 15 residues. This TCR was sampled from a human patient who received a liver transplant. Some T cells may be the graft donor's. The V gene is TRBV11-2, the J gene TRBJ1-3; perhaps TRBD1 as D (6 bases). Specimen: CD4+ T cells from blood, collected at the roughly 15-month timepoint. CDR3 protein: CASSLVGGAGNTIYF. CDR3 sequence (DNA): TGTGCCAGCAGCTTAGTTGGGGGCGCTGGAAACACCATATATTTT.